This is a list of T cell receptor beta chains from one sample in a study of shared clonotypes between healthy human individuals. The table came from immunoSEQ multiplex PCR; TCRdb's copy has only in-frame clones and leaves some out. The table has roughly 2,300,000 clones, less than 95% seen once. Sequencing was performed on naive CD4+ T cells from PBMCs. These receptors all stem from a man between 18 and 29 years old in good health. Some clones in this sample may be carry-over from other donors' samples. Both conserved end residues are part of each CDR3. A D gene is named only where the DNA matches it firmly.

v_gene: TRBV25-1
j_gene: TRBJ1-3
d_gene: TRBD1
CDR3aa: CASSGQTTGSIYF
CDR3nt: TGTGCCAGCAGTGGCCAAACGACAGGGTCCATATATTTT

v_gene: TRBV28
j_gene: TRBJ1-1
d_gene: TRBD1
CDR3aa: CASSRDSTNTEAFF
CDR3nt: TGTGCCAGCAGCCGGGACAGTACAAACACTGAAGCTTTCTTT

v_gene: TRBV9
j_gene: TRBJ1-1
d_gene: NA
CDR3aa: CASSVASDRNTEAFF
CDR3nt: TGTGCCAGCAGCGTAGCTTCCGACAGGAACACTGAAGCTTTCTTT

v_gene: TRBV19
j_gene: TRBJ2-7
d_gene: TRBD1
CDR3aa: CASRRTGASYEQYF
CDR3nt: TGTGCCAGTAGAAGGACAGGGGCCTCCTACGAGCAGTACTTC

v_gene: TRBV28
j_gene: TRBJ2-5
d_gene: NA
CDR3aa: CASSFSGQETQYF
CDR3nt: TGTGCCAGCAGTTTTAGCGGTCAAGAGACCCAGTACTTC

v_gene: TRBV7-9
j_gene: TRBJ2-3
d_gene: NA
CDR3aa: CASSSMTADTQYF
CDR3nt: TGTGCCAGCAGCTCAATGACCGCAGATACGCAGTATTTT

v_gene: TRBV18
j_gene: TRBJ1-1
d_gene: NA
CDR3aa: CASSQAGTNTEAFF
CDR3nt: TGTGCCAGCTCCCAGGCAGGGACCAACACTGAAGCTTTCTTT

v_gene: TRBV4-2
j_gene: TRBJ2-5
d_gene: TRBD1
CDR3aa: CASSQDPTGGARVGETQYF
CDR3nt: TGTGCCAGCAGCCAAGATCCGACAGGGGGCGCCAGGGTCGGAGAGACCCAGTACTTC

v_gene: TRBV5-1
j_gene: TRBJ2-5
d_gene: TRBD1
CDR3aa: CASSFQGASETQYF
CDR3nt: TGCGCCAGCAGCTTCCAGGGGGCATCAGAGACCCAGTACTTC

v_gene: TRBV6-1
j_gene: TRBJ2-2
d_gene: NA
CDR3aa: CASSSGVRGELFF
CDR3nt: TGTGCCAGCAGTTCCGGGGTCCGAGGGGAGCTGTTTTTT

v_gene: TRBV5-4
j_gene: TRBJ2-2
d_gene: NA
CDR3aa: CASSRSDKNTGELFF
CDR3nt: TGTGCCAGCAGCCGGTCCGACAAAAACACCGGGGAGCTGTTTTTT

v_gene: TRBV28
j_gene: TRBJ1-1
d_gene: NA
CDR3aa: CASEKTYAEAFF
CDR3nt: TGTGCCAGCGAGAAAACGTACGCTGAAGCTTTCTTT

v_gene: TRBV7-8
j_gene: TRBJ2-2
d_gene: TRBD2
CDR3aa: CAGHSGAANTGELFF
CDR3nt: TGTGCCGGACATAGCGGGGCCGCGAACACCGGGGAGCTGTTTTTT